This passage covers 25 T cell receptor beta chains from one sample sequenced in a study of T-cell memory formation after mild COVID-19. MiXCR, run by TCRdb on the 5' RACE reads, gives a single entry per CDR3 protein. The data hold roughly 610,000 distinct CDR3 sequences, with 15% to 20% observed a single time. The sample was PBMCs or a T cell subset sorted from them (not recorded which). The receptor set was obtained from an adult woman who had mild COVID-19 (a few samples of this study predate the infection). Cell type and time point are not known.

This chain uses TRBV18 with TRBJ2-5; D not resolved. V lost 1 base and J 5 bases, leaving 8 bases between the germline ends. The CDR3 has 13 amino acids. Germline V CDR1 and CDR2: KGHSH, LQKENI. The CDR3 region is CASSPLEEETQYF. CDR3 coding DNA: TGTGCCAGCTCACCACTAGAAGAGGAGACCCAGTACTTC.

The chain uses TRBV25-1 and TRBJ2-1, with D unclear. Germline V gene sequence: CDR1 MGHDK, CDR2 SYGVNS. V was pared by 6 bases and J by 10 bases, with 19 bases between. This CDR3 spans 14 amino acids. CDR3 sequence: CASSPPLRAEEQFF. CDR3 bases: TGTGCCAGCAGCCCACCGCTTAGAGCCGAAGAGCAGTTCTTC.

This clonotype appeared a few times. The V and J genes are TRBV5-1 and TRBJ1-6, with D maybe TRBD1 (6 bases). The CDR3 is 15 amino acids. Per germline, CDR1 SGHRS and CDR2 YFSETQ. Trimming took off 4 bases at V and 4 bases at J, with 12 bases between the two ends. CDR3 protein: CASSVNRAYNSPLHF. Written as DNA, the CDR3 is TGCGCCAGCAGCGTGAACAGGGCGTATAATTCACCCCTCCACTTT.

V gene TRBV15 combines with J gene TRBJ2-7, with D possibly being TRBD1 (5 bases). Germline loops: CDR1 LNHNV, CDR2 YYDKDF (reference sequence). Trimming removed 2 bases at V and 5 bases at J, with 10 bases between. CDR3 size: 13 residues. CDR3 in amino acids: CATSRRGLDEQYF. Written as DNA, the CDR3 is TGTGCCACCAGCAGAAGGGGTCTCGACGAGCAGTACTTC.

This chain connects TRBV3-1 to TRBJ2-1, with 9 bases matching TRBD1. Germline lookup yields CDR1 LGHDT and CDR2 YNNKEL (reference sequence). This CDR3 is 16 amino acids long. V trimming: 2 bases; J trimming: 5 bases; junction bases outside the gene matches: 7. The CDR3 sequence: CASSQFLGTGNNEQFF. The CDR3, as DNA: TGTGCCAGCAGCCAATTTCTGGGGACAGGGAACAATGAGCAGTTCTTC.

CDR3 nucleotide sequence: TGTGCCACCAGCAGAGGACTAGCGGGGACCTACGAGCAGTACTTC. Its translation is CATSRGLAGTYEQYF. This chain links TRBV15 with TRBJ2-7; 11 nucleotides agree with TRBD2. CDR1 LNHNV and CDR2 YYDKDF come from the germline V gene (reference sequence). The CDR3 spans 15 residues. Trimming at V came to 1 base and at J to 2 bases, leaving 1 base not matched to a gene.

This clonotype turned up a few times. This chain links TRBV4-1 with TRBJ1-2; no reliable D call. Germline values: CDR1 MGHRA, CDR2 YSYEKL. CDR3 length: 14 amino acids. Trimming stripped 3 bases from V and 4 bases from J, with 12 bases between. The CDR3 nucleotides read TGCGCCAGCAGCCAGGGAGTGGGTAGCTATGGCTACACCTTC. Amino acid sequence: CASSQGVGSYGYTF.

The rearrangement joins TRBV6-2 or TRBV6-3 to TRBJ1-2, with D perhaps TRBD1 (6 bases). V lost 5 bases to trimming and J lost 2 bases, with 15 bases between them. Germline loops: CDR1 MNHEY, CDR2 SVGEGT. This CDR3 contains 15 residues. The CDR3 DNA reads TGTGCCAGCAGTCCATCCCGGACAGAGAACTATGGCTACACCTTC. This translates into CASSPSRTENYGYTF.

V is TRBV6-5 and J is TRBJ2-7; 9 bases align to TRBD2. Trimming removed 5 bases from V and 0 bases from J; junction bases left unmatched: 17. The length of the CDR3 is 19 residues. Germline values: CDR1 MNHEY, CDR2 SVGAGI. The CDR3 DNA is TGTGCCAGCAGTCGCTCTACTAGCGGGTCGGCGAAGAGCTCCTACGAGCAGTACTTC. As protein: CASSRSTSGSAKSSYEQYF.

This clonotype has a handful of counts. J is TRBJ2-3 and V is TRBV6-5; D is possibly TRBD2 (6 bases). The CDR3 totals 14 residues. Looked up from germline, CDR1 is MNHEY and CDR2 is SVGAGI. V was shortened by 2 bases and J by 2 bases, with 8 bases between the two germline ends. CDR3 in amino acids: CASSYRRDTDTQYF. CDR3 coding DNA: TGTGCCAGCAGTTACCGGAGGGACACAGATACGCAGTATTTT.

The V call is TRBV7-3, the J call TRBJ2-3, with 9 bases that match TRBD2. The germline gives CDR1 SGHTA, CDR2 FQGTGA. V shed 4 bases, J shed 12 bases, and the junction held 8 bases outside the gene matches. The CDR3 runs 13 residues. For the CDR3, the DNA is TGTGCCAGCAGCTCCCGGACTAGCGCGAACCAGTATTTT. This translates into CASSSRTSANQYF.

This clonotype was detected a few times. The chain couples TRBV12-3 or TRBV12-4 to TRBJ1-6, with D possibly matching TRBD1 (5 bases). The CDR3 has 13 residues. V lost 6 bases to trimming and J lost 9 bases, with 12 bases between them. The CDR3 DNA follows: TGTGCCAGCAGCCCCTCAGGGAGTTCACCCCTCCACTTT. Translated, it gives CASSPSGSSPLHF.

This clonotype has a count of ten or more. The gene calls are TRBV7-2 and TRBJ2-7; no firm D call. This CDR3 has 12 residues. Germline V gives CDR1 SGHTA, CDR2 FQGNSA. Trimming took off 5 bases at V and 3 bases at J, with 8 bases between the two ends. CDR3 sequence (DNA): TGTGCCAGCAGCCACCCGGGCTACGAGCAGTACTTC. This sequence encodes CASSHPGYEQYF.

The chain is built from TRBV3-1 and TRBJ2-7, with 13 bases matching TRBD2. The CDR3 covers 14 residues. Unmatched junction bases numbered 3, after V lost 4 bases and J lost 6 bases. Germline V gene sequence: CDR1 LGHDT, CDR2 YNNKEL (reference sequence). The CDR3: CASSLGTSGIEQYF. The CDR3 DNA reads as TGTGCCAGCAGCCTCGGGACTAGCGGGATCGAGCAGTACTTC.

This clonotype was picked up a small number of times. Because the CDR3's place on the DNA is in doubt, the DNA is left out and the CDR3 is given as listed by TCRdb. The V gene is TRBV7-3, the J gene TRBJ2-3; TRBD1 is taken as the D call from the table, unchecked against the DNA. Germline values: CDR1 SGHTA, CDR2 FQGTGA. Both ends counted, the CDR3 spans 17 residues. The CDR3 loop is CASSFLGTGGSSDTQYF.

This clonotype was counted a few times. As DNA, the CDR3 is TGTGCCACCAGTGATCCCACAGGGCCCAAAAACATTCAGTACTTC. Amino acids: CATSDPTGPKNIQYF. The V and J genes are TRBV24-1 and TRBJ2-4; D might be TRBD1 (6 bases). With 3 bases removed from V and 2 bases from J, the gap between germline ends came to 10 bases. The CDR3 consists of 15 residues. The V gene's germline CDR1 is KGHDR and CDR2 SFDVKD.

The chain recombines TRBV10-3 with TRBJ1-4; D may be TRBD1 (5 bases). V lost 2 bases and J 8 bases, leaving 9 bases between the germline ends. This CDR3 is built from 13 residues. Germline CDR1 reads ENHRY; CDR2 reads SYGVKD. CDR3 in amino acids: CAISEQGSEKLFF. The CDR3 DNA reads TGTGCCATCAGTGAGCAGGGCAGCGAAAAACTGTTTTTT.

V and J are TRBV25-1 and TRBJ2-1; D remains unclear. V was shortened by 1 base and J by 4 bases, with 5 bases between the two germline ends. The CDR3 extends over 13 amino acids. Germline lookup yields CDR1 MGHDK and CDR2 SYGVNS. CDR3 in DNA: TGTGCCAGCAGTGAATCCGGTTACAATGAGCAGTTCTTC. It is translated as CASSESGYNEQFF.

The J gene is TRBJ2-3, the V gene TRBV4-3; 10 bases are a match to TRBD1. CDR1 and CDR2 (germline): LGHNA, YSLEER. The CDR3 covers 16 residues. V shed 2 bases, J shed 5 bases, and the junction held 7 bases outside the gene matches. The CDR3 region is CASSQMSGTGVDTQYF. The CDR3 DNA sequence: TGCGCCAGCAGCCAAATGAGCGGGACAGGGGTAGATACGCAGTATTTT.

There are a few counts of this clonotype. Here the CDR3 DNA reads TGTGCCAGCAGCGTAGGGAATGCGGGGGGGCTCAATGAGCAGTTCTTC. Translated, it gives CASSVGNAGGLNEQFF. The chain carries TRBV9 and TRBJ2-1; the match to TRBD2 covers 9 bases. The V gene's germline CDR1 is SGDLS and CDR2 YYNGEE. V shed 0 bases, J shed 6 bases, and the junction held 7 bases outside the gene matches. The CDR3 extends over 16 amino acids.

The chain recombines TRBV20-1 with TRBJ2-7, with D possibly TRBD2 on 6 matching bases. This CDR3 has 14 residues. Germline lookup yields CDR1 DFQATT and CDR2 SNEGSKA (reference sequence). The V gene lost 3 bases and the J gene lost 3 bases, with 15 bases spanning the gap. This CDR3 reads CSASTPLGGYEQYF. The CDR3 DNA sequence: TGCAGTGCTAGCACCCCTTTGGGAGGCTACGAGCAGTACTTC.

The gene calls are TRBV7-9 and TRBJ2-3; D ambiguous. The germline CDR1 and CDR2 sequences are SEHNR and FQNEAQ (reference sequence). V lost 4 bases and J 5 bases, leaving 7 bases between the germline ends. CDR3 size: 12 residues. CDR3 in amino acids: CASSSTLDTQYF. The DNA of the CDR3 is TGTGCCAGCAGCTCAACTCTAGATACGCAGTATTTT.

The chain couples TRBV29-1 to TRBJ1-1; D is perhaps TRBD1 (6 bases). From germline, CDR1 is SQVTM and CDR2 ANQGSEA. V lost 5 bases to trimming and J lost 10 bases, with 20 bases between them. CDR3 length: 13 residues. The CDR3 nucleotides read TGCAGCGTTAAAGCAAGGGGGGATCAAGGAGCTTTCTTT. Translation: CSVKARGDQGAFF.

This chain connects TRBV6-2 or TRBV6-3 to TRBJ1-6, with D perhaps TRBD1 (5 bases). The germline V and J ends were trimmed by 6 bases and 14 bases, with 14 bases remaining between them. CDR3 length: 12 amino acids. Germline CDR1 and CDR2: MNHEY and SVGEGT. CDR3 protein: CASSKGLGALHF. In DNA, the CDR3 is TGTGCCAGCAGCAAGGGGCTTGGGGCCCTCCACTTT.

The chain couples TRBV5-5 to TRBJ1-1; a possible D gene is TRBD1 (6 bases). Trimming pared 4 bases from V and 0 bases from J, leaving 22 bases between. Germline V lookup: CDR1 SGHKS, CDR2 YYEKEE (reference sequence). The CDR3 sequence is 18 residues long. The CDR3 coding sequence is TGTGCCAGCAGCATTAGGACAGCTCTTACTGATATGAACACTGAAGCTTTCTTT. This encodes CASSIRTALTDMNTEAFF.